This TCR beta chain was documented in a study of PD-1 blockade in classical Hodgkin lymphoma. Germline V CDR1 and CDR2: SEHNR, FQNEAQ (reference sequence). V gave up 6 bases and J gave up 1 base; unmatched junction bases: 12. This CDR3 has 16 residues. General study points: It was reported that newly diagnosed patients had less baseline TCR diversity than healthy donors.

Every patient was affected by relapse after autologous stem cell transplantation, while exposure to brentuximab vedotin was not uniform. Profiling relied on immunoSEQ multiplex PCR, and the TCRdb table lists in-frame clones only, not all of them. Of 65,000 to 95,000 clones listed, around 90% are singletons. In regard to this clone: Antigen: not known.

Here the sequenced sample was peripheral blood mononuclear cells (PBMCs), taken at baseline. The chain joins TRBV7-9 to TRBJ2-7; 7 nucleotides match TRBD1. This sequence was found in a human donor with classical Hodgkin lymphoma. DNA for the CDR3: TGTGCCAGCAGTCCTTTTACGGGACAGATATCCTACGAGCAGTACTTC. Its translation: CASSPFTGQISYEQYF. Complete variable domain (other parts from reference TRBV7-9 and TRBJ2-7): DTGVSQNPRHKITKRGQNVTFRCDPISEHNRLYWYRQTLGQGPEFLTYFQNEAQLEKSRLLSDRFSAERPKGSFSTLEIQRTEQGDSAMYLCASSPFTGQISYEQYFGPGTRLTVT.